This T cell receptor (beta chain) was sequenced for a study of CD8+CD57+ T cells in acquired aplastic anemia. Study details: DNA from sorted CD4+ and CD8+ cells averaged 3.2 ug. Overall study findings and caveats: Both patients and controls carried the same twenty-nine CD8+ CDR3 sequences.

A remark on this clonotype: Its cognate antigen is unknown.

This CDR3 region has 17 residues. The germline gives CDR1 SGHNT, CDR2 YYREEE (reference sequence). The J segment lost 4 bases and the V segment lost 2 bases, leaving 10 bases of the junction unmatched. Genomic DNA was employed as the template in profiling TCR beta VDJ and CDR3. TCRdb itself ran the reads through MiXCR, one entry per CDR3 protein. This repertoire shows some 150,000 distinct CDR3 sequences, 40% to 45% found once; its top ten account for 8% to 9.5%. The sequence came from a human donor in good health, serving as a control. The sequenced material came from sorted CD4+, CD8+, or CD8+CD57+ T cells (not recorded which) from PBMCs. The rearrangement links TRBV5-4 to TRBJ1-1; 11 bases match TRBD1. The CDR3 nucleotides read TGTGCCAGCAGCTTTTTAGGACAGGGGGCCCCTACCACTGAAGCTTTCTTT. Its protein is CASSFLGQGAPTTEAFF.